The clone carrying this T cell receptor beta chain was found a few times. Antigen unknown. J lost 6 bases, V lost 1 base, and 2 bases had no gene match. The CDR3 consists of 13 residues. Looked up from germline, CDR1 is LGHDT and CDR2 is YNNKEL (reference sequence). The data were taken from a study of spatial heterogeneity in lung cancer. In the study overall: A unique TCR and UMI combination showed up more than ten times in raw reads, on average. General study findings and limits: Ubiquitous expanded tumor TCRs were observed in blood more at resection than follow-up.

Each molecule of TCR cDNA was tagged with one unique molecular identifier. A single record per CDR3 protein comes from TCRdb applying MiXCR to the 5' RACE reads. This sample has roughly 91,000 distinct CDR3 sequences, with 15% to 25% found just once. Time point specified: sample taken at primary tumor resection. No cell sorting; template was whole RNA from tumor, lung tissue or PBMC. Donors were around 70 untreated early-stage non-small cell lung cancer patients. The sequence was collected from a male donor with early-stage non-small cell lung cancer. The chain links TRBV3-1 to TRBJ2-5, with 7 bases matching TRBD1. This specimen consisted of PBMCs, obtained at surgery. For the CDR3, the DNA is TGTGCCAGCAGCCAAGCACAGGGGCAGACCCAGTACTTC. Protein product: CASSQAQGQTQYF.